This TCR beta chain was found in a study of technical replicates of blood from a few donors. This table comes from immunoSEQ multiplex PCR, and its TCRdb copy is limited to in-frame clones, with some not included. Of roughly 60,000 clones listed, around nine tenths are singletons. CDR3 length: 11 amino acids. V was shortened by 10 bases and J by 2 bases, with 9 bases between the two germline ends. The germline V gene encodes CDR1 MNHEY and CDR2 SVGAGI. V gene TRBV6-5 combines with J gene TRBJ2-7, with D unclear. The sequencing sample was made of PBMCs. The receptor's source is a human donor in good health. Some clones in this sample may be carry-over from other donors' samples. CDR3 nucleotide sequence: TGTGCCACCGGCCGGGCCTACGAGCAGTACTTC. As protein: CATGRAYEQYF.